The 24 T cell receptor beta chains in this list originate from one sample, sequenced in a study of T cells in Graves' hyperthyroidism and ophthalmopathy. RNA transcripts provided the source from which TCR beta CDR3 regions were amplified. First-round RT-PCR of the TCR CDR3 relied on the HTBI primer set. From the multiplex PCR reads, TCRdb called clonotypes with MiXCR, one entry per CDR3 protein. The sample consists of around 500,000 distinct CDR3 sequences, roughly 15% of them appearing once. The sample comprised blood. Receptor source: a woman aged 30 to 39 with Graves' ophthalmopathy.

At least ten counts were recorded for this clonotype. The chain couples TRBV10-3 to TRBJ1-5, with D tentatively TRBD1 (5 bases). CDR3 length: 13 amino acids. Germline lookup yields CDR1 ENHRY and CDR2 SYGVKD. V lost 5 bases to trimming and J lost 4 bases, with 9 bases between them. For the CDR3, the DNA is TGTGCCATCAGTCAGGACACAAATCAGCCCCAGCATTTT. Amino acids: CAISQDTNQPQHF.

This clonotype came up many times. The V and J genes are TRBV18 and TRBJ2-5; D is undetermined. Trimming removed 3 bases from V and 6 bases from J, with 11 bases in between. The CDR3 is 13 amino acids. Germline CDR1 reads KGHSH; CDR2 reads LQKENI. For the CDR3, the DNA is TGTGCCAGCTCACCTTCCCTATCGAAGACCCAGTACTTC. This gives the protein CASSPSLSKTQYF.

This clonotype was observed many times. This chain links TRBV12-3 or TRBV12-4 with TRBJ2-5, with 12 positions matching TRBD2. V lost 5 bases and J lost 2; bases outside the gene matches: 6. The length of the CDR3 is 16 residues. The CDR3 DNA reads TGTGCCAGCAGTCCGTCTAGCGGGAGGGCGCAAGAGACCCAGTACTTC. Amino acids: CASSPSSGRAQETQYF.

This clonotype showed up many times. The chain joins TRBV28 to TRBJ1-1, with 10 bases aligning to TRBD1. The CDR3 loop spans 15 amino acids. The J segment lost 1 base and the V segment lost 6 bases, leaving 5 bases of the junction unmatched. Germline V gives CDR1 MDHEN, CDR2 SYDVKM. This CDR3 is CASRDRGRGNTEAFF. DNA for the CDR3: TGTGCCAGCAGAGACAGGGGGCGCGGGAACACTGAAGCTTTCTTT.

This clonotype came up a few times. This may come from a read error, since a much larger clone is one base off. DNA for the CDR3: TGTGCCAGCAGTTTTTCGACAGGCCTCTATGGCTACACCTTC. Translated, it gives CASSFSTGLYGYTF. The V call is TRBV28, the J call TRBJ1-2, with D perhaps matching TRBD1 (6 bases). Trimming removed 3 bases at V and 4 bases at J, with 12 bases between. Germline CDR1 and CDR2: MDHEN and SYDVKM. The CDR3 has 14 residues.

This clonotype was found a few times. A read error may explain this, as a much larger clone is one base away. The chain recombines TRBV20-1 with TRBJ2-1, with TRBD2 identical over 7 bases. Unmatched junction bases numbered 4, after V lost 3 bases and J lost 5 bases. This CDR3 comprises 13 residues. Germline CDR1 is DFQATT and CDR2 is SNEGSKA (reference sequence). CDR3: CSASLAEHNEQFF. The DNA of the CDR3 is TGCAGTGCTAGTCTAGCGGAGCACAATGAGCAGTTCTTC.

This rearrangement joins TRBV5-1 to TRBJ1-4, with unresolved D. The V end lost 0 bases, the J end lost 0 bases, and 21 bases lay between the germline ends. This CDR3 contains 20 residues. The V gene's germline CDR1 is SGHRS and CDR2 YFSETQ. The CDR3 DNA reads as TGCGCCAGCAGCTTGGGGGCAGTAGTTTCGCCTTTTGCAACTAATGAAAAACTGTTTTTT. Translated: CASSLGAVVSPFATNEKLFF. The full variable domain, its missing parts supplied by reference TRBV5-1 and TRBJ1-4, is KAGVTQTPRYLIKTRGQQVTLSCSPISGHRSVSWYQQTPGQGLQFLFEYFSETQRNKGNFPGRFSGRQFSNSRSEMNVSTLELGDSALYLCASSLGAVVSPFATNEKLFFGSGTQLSVL.

This clonotype has a count of ten or more. As DNA, the CDR3 is TGTGCCAGCAGCCCCCTAAATGTGGCCAACGTCCTGACTTTC. Translating it yields CASSPLNVANVLTF. This chain uses TRBV7-2 with TRBJ2-6; D call uncertain. There are 14 residues in the CDR3. V lost 5 bases, J lost 6 bases, and 11 bases lay in between. The V gene's germline CDR1 is SGHTA and CDR2 FQGNSA.

This clonotype was seen repeatedly, ten times or more. The V and J genes are TRBV18 and TRBJ2-1; 7 bases are shared with TRBD1. There are 15 residues in the CDR3. Unmatched junction bases numbered 8, after V lost 4 bases and J lost 5 bases. Germline CDR1 KGHSH, CDR2 LQKENI. The CDR3 DNA sequence: TGTGCCAGCTCACTCGACAGGGTGGCGGACAATGAGCAGTTCTTC. It is translated as CASSLDRVADNEQFF.

In regard to this clonotype: This may stem from a read error, because a much larger clone lies one nucleotide away. It is likely a read error, because the conserved phenylalanine at the end of the CDR3 is missing. The rearrangement joins TRBV20-1 to TRBJ2-7; TRBD2 matches 8 bases. Germline assignment: CDR1 DFQATT and CDR2 SNEGSKA (reference sequence). Trimming removed 5 bases from V and 5 bases from J; junction bases left unmatched: 11. CDR3 length equals 14 residues. In DNA, the CDR3 is TGCAGTGCTCCAACCAGCGGGAGTGTCGACGAGCAGTACTCC. Translated: CSAPTSGSVDEQYS.

This clonotype was counted only a few times. This chain uses TRBV6-2 or TRBV6-3 with TRBJ2-7, with D hard to call. The ends were cut back, 6 bases at V and 4 bases at J, with 16 bases in the middle. Germline assignment: CDR1 MNHEY and CDR2 SVGEGT. This CDR3 contains 14 residues. The CDR3 coding sequence is TGTGCCAGCAGCCCCCCGTTAGGGTTGTACGAGCAGTACTTC. It encodes CASSPPLGLYEQYF.

This clonotype was recorded at least ten times. V and J are TRBV30 and TRBJ1-1, with D hard to call. The CDR3 is 12 amino acids. The germline V and J ends were trimmed by 6 bases and 1 base, with 9 bases remaining between them. Germline V gene data show CDR1 as GTSNPN and CDR2 as SVGIG (reference sequence). CDR3 coding DNA: TGTGCCTGCCGACGTGGGAACACTGAAGCTTTCTTT. Amino acids: CACRRGNTEAFF.

The sample holds many counts of this clonotype. The chain uses TRBV6-4 and TRBJ2-2; a possible D gene is TRBD2 (6 bases). Trimming pared 6 bases from V and 0 bases from J, leaving 14 bases between. The CDR3 covers 16 residues. Germline assignment: CDR1 MRHNA and CDR2 SNTAGT. The CDR3 protein is CASSAGGGANTGELFF. CDR3 DNA sequence: TGTGCCAGCAGCGCTGGGGGAGGAGCGAACACCGGGGAGCTGTTTTTT.

This clonotype was found many times. The chain recombines TRBV30 with TRBJ1-1; D remains unclear. The CDR3 length is 16 residues. Trimming took 3 bases from V and 1 from J, leaving 18 bases between them. Germline CDR1 is GTSNPN and CDR2 is SVGIG (reference sequence). The CDR3 loop is CAWRSVGVDKNTEAFF. The CDR3 bases are TGTGCCTGGAGGTCTGTCGGGGTAGATAAGAACACTGAAGCTTTCTTT.

In its sample, this clonotype was seen many times. This sequence joins TRBV5-4 and TRBJ2-1; D is possibly TRBD1 (6 bases). Trimming took 0 bases from V and 5 from J, leaving 12 bases between them. The CDR3 has 15 residues. Germline V CDR1 and CDR2: SGHNT, YYREEE (reference sequence). The CDR3 region has the DNA TGTGCCAGCAGCTTGGAAGGGGGACGCGACAATGAGCAGTTCTTC. Protein product: CASSLEGGRDNEQFF.

The sample holds many counts of this clonotype. V is TRBV11-2 and J is TRBJ2-3; 10 positions agree with TRBD2. V gave up 4 bases and J gave up 3 bases; unmatched junction bases: 4. Germline V gene data show CDR1 as SGHAT and CDR2 as FQNNGV. This CDR3 is 15 amino acids long. CDR3 nucleotide sequence: TGTGCCAGCAGCTCATGGACTAGCGGAACAGATACGCAGTATTTT. Residues: CASSSWTSGTDTQYF.

At least ten counts were recorded for this clonotype. The rearrangement joins TRBV5-1 to TRBJ2-7, with D perhaps matching TRBD2 (5 bases). V lost 0 bases and J lost 3, with 13 bases in between. The CDR3 loop spans 15 amino acids. Germline assignment: CDR1 SGHRS and CDR2 YFSETQ. CDR3 DNA: TGCGCCAGCAGCTTGGACCCGGGATCTATCTACGAGCAGTACTTC. As protein: CASSLDPGSIYEQYF.

This clonotype has more than one count but fewer than ten. The chain recombines TRBV27 with TRBJ2-1, with D tentatively TRBD1 (5 bases). The germline V gene encodes CDR1 MNHEY and CDR2 SMNVEV (reference sequence). Deletions cut 6 bases from V and 5 bases from J, with 17 bases between. CDR3 length: 15 amino acids. The CDR3, as DNA: TGTGCCAGCAGCGGTGACAGCCCGTTGAACAATGAGCAGTTCTTC. It is translated as CASSGDSPLNNEQFF.

This clonotype was seen ten or more times. V gene TRBV4-2 combines with J gene TRBJ1-5, with D maybe TRBD1 (5 bases). This CDR3 is 14 amino acids long. V lost 0 bases to trimming and J lost 9 bases, with 12 bases between them. Germline CDR1 and CDR2: LGHNA and YNFKEQ. This chain's CDR3 is CASSQDEQGMPQHF. The CDR3 DNA reads TGTGCCAGCAGCCAAGATGAGCAGGGAATGCCCCAGCATTTT.

Ten or more counts support this clonotype. The J gene is TRBJ2-3, the V gene TRBV20-1; D gene uncertain. Per the germline V gene, CDR1 is DFQATT and CDR2 is SNEGSKA (reference sequence). V lost 1 base to trimming and J lost 2 bases, with 4 bases between them. The CDR3 covers 12 residues. CDR3 protein: CSARAVTDTQYF. The CDR3 bases are TGCAGTGCTAGAGCGGTCACAGATACGCAGTATTTT.

The chain is built from TRBV6-2 or TRBV6-3 and TRBJ2-1; D is possibly TRBD1 or TRBD2 (5 bases each). Germline V CDR1 and CDR2: MNHEY, SVGEGT. The germline V and J ends were trimmed by 0 bases and 9 bases, with 9 bases remaining between them. This CDR3 has 13 amino acids. The CDR3 here is CASSYSWGTEQFF. The CDR3 DNA sequence: TGTGCCAGCAGTTACTCGTGGGGGACTGAGCAGTTCTTC.

This clonotype was counted at least ten times. The V and J genes are TRBV28 and TRBJ2-3; possibly TRBD1 or TRBD2 for D (5 bases each). The germline CDR1 and CDR2 sequences are MDHEN and SYDVKM. V lost 5 bases to trimming and J lost 6 bases, with 15 bases between them. CDR3 length equals 14 residues. The chain's CDR3 is CASSRDVGGDTQYF. CDR3 DNA sequence: TGTGCCAGCAGTCGGGACGTGGGCGGGGATACGCAGTATTTT.

This clonotype was observed at least ten times. The V and J genes are TRBV18 and TRBJ2-1; the D gene is possibly TRBD1 (5 bases). Germline V gene lookup returns CDR1 KGHSH and CDR2 LQKENI. The CDR3 consists of 15 residues. The V and J ends lost 3 bases and 0 bases respectively, with 9 bases between them. CDR3 sequence reads: CASSPPTASYNEQFF. DNA of the CDR3: TGTGCCAGCTCACCCCCGACAGCCTCCTACAATGAGCAGTTCTTC.

V is TRBV6-1 and J is TRBJ2-7, with D tentatively TRBD1 (5 bases). Germline values: CDR1 MNHNS, CDR2 SASEGT. The V and J ends lost 5 bases and 3 bases respectively, with 8 bases between them. The CDR3 is 12 residues long. CDR3 bases: TGTGCCAGCAGTTCAGGGAACTACGAGCAGTACTTC. Amino acids: CASSSGNYEQYF.